This T cell receptor beta chain was observed in a study of cytomegalovirus exposure and HLA in healthy donors. The study, taken as a whole, reports: It was reported that TCR beta sequences correctly inferred the HLA-A and HLA-B alleles for most subjects. In presence/absence analyses, roughly uniform sequencing depth across donors was assumed. Whilst most TCR sequences proved rare, a subset of public TCRs occurred across many donors. A likely sequencing artifact accounted for one observed cluster of highly shared sequence variants.

PCR was performed using 60 Vbeta and 13 Jbeta primers. Sequencing used immunoSEQ multiplex PCR; TCRdb keeps in-frame clones, though not all of them. The sample lists around 150,000 clones; 65% to 85% were seen once. This CDR3 comprises 19 residues. To note about this clone: As yet, its antigen is unknown.

This rearrangement joins TRBV21-1 to TRBJ1-4; the table's D gene call, TRBD1, was not cross checked with the DNA. TRBV21-1 corresponds to a pseudogene. The sequence derives from a middle-aged woman in good health and CMV-seropositive. The sample was PBMCs. For the CDR3, the DNA is TGTGCCAGCCTCAAGAGGCAGGGGGTATTTAGTCGAACTAATGAAAAACTGTTTTTT. Its protein product is CASLKRQGVFSRTNEKLFF.